The 23 T cell receptor beta chains reported below all come from one sample, sequenced in a study of yellow fever vaccine responses in identical twins. TCRdb reprocessed the RT-PCR reads with MiXCR, giving one entry per CDR3 protein. The sample yields under 20,000 distinct CDR3 sequences, approximately 70% seen once. Here the sequenced sample was T cells from blood (PBMCs), unsorted or a sorted subset (not recorded which), taken before or after yellow fever vaccination (not recorded which). The receptor set was obtained from a woman in her late teens or twenties who received the yellow fever vaccine.

The J gene is TRBJ2-7, the V gene TRBV4-2; D is possibly TRBD1 (5 bases). CDR1 is LGHNA, CDR2 YNFKEQ, per germline. V lost 0 bases and J lost 2, with 17 bases in between. The CDR3 has 17 residues. The CDR3 region is CASSQDNRLTRPYEQYF. The CDR3 nucleotides read TGTGCCAGCAGCCAAGATAACAGGCTAACTCGACCCTACGAGCAGTACTTC.

The chain recombines TRBV4-1 with TRBJ1-2; weak D call: TRBD1 (5 bases). Germline lookup yields CDR1 MGHRA and CDR2 YSYEKL. V shed 0 bases and J shed 6 bases, with 17 bases lying between them. The length of the CDR3 is 16 residues. The CDR3 DNA reads as TGCGCCAGCAGCCAAGAAATGGCGGCAAGGGGTGATGGCTACACCTTC. Its protein is CASSQEMAARGDGYTF.

The chain links TRBV29-1 to TRBJ2-7; D perhaps matches TRBD1 (6 bases). This CDR3 region has 14 residues. V was shortened by 3 bases and J by 6 bases, with 18 bases between the two germline ends. Germline V gene sequence: CDR1 SQVTM, CDR2 ANQGSEA. CDR3 protein: CSVEGTNLASEQYF. DNA for the CDR3: TGCAGCGTTGAGGGGACAAATTTAGCATCCGAGCAGTACTTC.

The chain joins TRBV29-1 to TRBJ2-3, with D perhaps TRBD2 (7 bases). Trimming left V 4 bases short and J 0 bases short, with 11 bases between. The CDR3 consists of 14 residues. Per the germline V gene, CDR1 is SQVTM and CDR2 is ANQGSEA. This CDR3 is CSVAGGPSTDTQYF. CDR3 sequence (DNA): TGCAGCGTTGCCGGGGGGCCCAGCACAGATACGCAGTATTTT.

The chain is built from TRBV11-3 and TRBJ2-1, with unresolved D. There are 14 residues in the CDR3. Trimming cost V 10 bases and J 0 bases, with 13 bases left between them. In germline, CDR1 is SGHNT, CDR2 YENEEA. This CDR3 is CATSDVSSYNEQFF. CDR3 coding DNA: TGTGCCACCTCCGACGTAAGCTCCTACAATGAGCAGTTCTTC.

The chain links TRBV4-1 to TRBJ2-3; D remains ambiguous. CDR1 MGHRA and CDR2 YSYEKL come from the germline V gene. The germline V and J ends were trimmed by 1 base and 4 bases, with 21 bases remaining between them. This CDR3 is 18 amino acids long. The chain's CDR3 is CASSQGPIGSRPADTQYF. The CDR3, as DNA: TGCGCCAGCAGCCAAGGCCCTATCGGATCCCGCCCCGCAGATACGCAGTATTTT.

This rearrangement joins TRBV19 to TRBJ2-3, with 7 bases that match TRBD1. CDR1 is LNHDA, CDR2 SQIVND, per germline (reference sequence). J lost 8 bases, V lost 3 bases, and 23 bases had no gene match. This CDR3 contains 19 residues. CDR3 region: CASSMGQSRERVGTGTQYF. The CDR3 bases are TGTGCCAGTAGTATGGGACAGTCCCGAGAGAGGGTCGGCACTGGTACGCAGTATTTT. Looking up the rest from reference TRBV19 and TRBJ2-3 gives the full variable domain: DGGITQSPKYLFRKEGQNVTLSCEQNLNHDAMYWYRQDPGQGLRLIYYSQIVNDFQKGDIAEGYSVSREKKESFPLTVTSAQKNPTAFYLCASSMGQSRERVGTGTQYFGPGTRLTVL.

This sequence joins TRBV12-3 or TRBV12-4 and TRBJ1-1; D is uncertain. CDR3 length equals 11 residues. V lost 3 bases, J lost 6 bases, and 5 bases lay in between. CDR3 in amino acids: CASSLKSEAFF. CDR3 coding DNA: TGTGCCAGCAGTTTGAAGTCTGAAGCTTTCTTT.

The chain recombines TRBV11-1 with TRBJ2-1; no reliable D call. V was pared by 4 bases and J by 0 bases, with 13 bases between. The CDR3 has 16 amino acids. Per germline, CDR1 SGHAT and CDR2 FQDESV (reference sequence). The CDR3 coding sequence is TGTGCCAGCAGCTCGAATCCTGCAAGCTCCTACAATGAGCAGTTCTTC. Its translation is CASSSNPASSYNEQFF.

This clonotype was seen only a few times. The chain carries TRBV25-1 and TRBJ1-1, with a weak D call TRBD1 (6 bases). CDR1 is MGHDK and CDR2 is SYGVNS in the germline V gene. Trimming took off 1 base at V and 6 bases at J, with 9 bases between the two ends. The CDR3 is 13 amino acids. The CDR3 spells CASSESWGPEAFF. Here the CDR3 DNA reads TGTGCCAGCAGTGAATCGTGGGGGCCTGAAGCTTTCTTT.

The J gene is TRBJ1-5, the V gene TRBV6-5; D is possibly TRBD1 (5 bases). The CDR3 has 16 residues. From germline, CDR1 is MNHEY and CDR2 SVGAGI. Trimming shortened V by 0 bases and J by 3 bases, and 12 bases separated the two germline ends. CDR3 region: CASSYSMGRDNQPQHF. The CDR3 bases are TGTGCCAGCAGTTACTCGATGGGGCGCGACAATCAGCCCCAGCATTTT.

The rearrangement joins TRBV13 to TRBJ1-2; D remains ambiguous. The V end was cut by 8 bases, the J end by 5 bases, with 6 bases between. CDR3 size: 10 residues. Per germline, CDR1 PRHDT and CDR2 FYEKMQ (reference sequence). The CDR3 sequence is CASVGYGYTF. The CDR3 bases are TGTGCCAGCGTAGGGTATGGCTACACCTTC.

V usage is TRBV11-3 and J usage is TRBJ1-1; no definite D call. This CDR3 has 13 residues. V was clipped by 1 base and J by 2 bases, with 5 bases between them. CDR1 and CDR2 (germline): SGHNT, YENEEA. The chain's CDR3 is CASSLVRNTEAFF. The DNA of the CDR3 is TGTGCCAGCAGCTTAGTCAGAAACACTGAAGCTTTCTTT.

In its sample, this clonotype was seen a few times. The rearrangement uses TRBV7-6 and TRBJ2-3, with 7 bases identical to TRBD2. Per germline, CDR1 SGHVS and CDR2 FNYEAQ. The J segment lost 3 bases and the V segment lost 1 base, leaving 4 bases of the junction unmatched. The CDR3 has 15 residues. CDR3 sequence reads: CASSLGGSRTDTQYF. The DNA of the CDR3 is TGTGCCAGCAGCTTAGGCGGGAGTAGGACAGATACGCAGTATTTT.

The chain recombines TRBV10-3 with TRBJ1-1, with 10 bases that match TRBD1. CDR3 length: 15 amino acids. After removal of 2 bases from V and 6 bases from J, the junction contained 6 bases not matched to a gene. Germline CDR1 and CDR2: ENHRY and SYGVKD. The CDR3 DNA follows: TGTGCCATCAGTGAGATTCGACAGGGGGCCTCTGAAGCTTTCTTT. It translates to CAISEIRQGASEAFF.

The chain links TRBV5-4 to TRBJ1-5; no clear D gene. Trimming stripped 2 bases from V and 5 bases from J, with 14 bases between. The CDR3 is 15 amino acids. Per germline, CDR1 SGHNT and CDR2 YYREEE (reference sequence). The CDR3 loop is CASSLIGPSYQPQHF. The CDR3 DNA is TGTGCCAGCAGCTTAATTGGGCCCTCATATCAGCCCCAGCATTTT. Full variable domain (rest looked up from reference TRBV5-4 and TRBJ1-5): ETGVTQSPTHLIKTRGQQVTLRCSSQSGHNTVSWYQQALGQGPQFIFQYYREEENGRGNFPPRFSGLQFPNYSSELNVNALELDDSALYLCASSLIGPSYQPQHFGDGTRLSIL.

This clonotype has more than one count but fewer than ten. The CDR3 protein is CASSDTGVVAFF. CDR3 DNA: TGTGCCAGCAGTGATACGGGGGTAGTGGCGTTCTTC. This chain links TRBV2 with TRBJ2-1, with D possibly matching TRBD2 (6 bases). The CDR3 runs to 12 residues. Deletions cut 3 bases from V and 15 bases from J, with 15 bases between. In germline, CDR1 is SNHLY, CDR2 FYNNEI.

The chain employs TRBV2 and TRBJ1-5, with 9 bases matching TRBD1. Germline CDR1 reads SNHLY; CDR2 reads FYNNEI. The CDR3 contains 14 residues. V gave up 7 bases and J gave up 6 bases; unmatched junction bases: 7. The CDR3: CASKLGQGIQPQHF. CDR3 nucleotide sequence: TGTGCCAGCAAATTGGGACAGGGAATTCAGCCCCAGCATTTT.

CDR3 DNA: TGTGCCAGCAGCTTGGGGCTGGAGCCCCAGCATTTT. Encoded protein: CASSLGLEPQHF. This chain connects TRBV5-6 to TRBJ1-5; D not resolved. The CDR3 length is 12 residues. Germline CDR1 is SGHDT and CDR2 is YYEEEE. The germline V and J ends were trimmed by 0 bases and 8 bases, with 6 bases remaining between them.

The chain carries TRBV2 and TRBJ2-2, with D possibly TRBD1 on 6 matching bases. V was shortened by 5 bases and J by 5 bases, with 15 bases between the two germline ends. CDR1 SNHLY and CDR2 FYNNEI come from the germline V gene. This CDR3 spans 15 amino acids. CDR3 in DNA: TGTGCCAGCAGTTCCGGGACACTGTTAACCGGGGAGCTGTTTTTT. This gives the protein CASSSGTLLTGELFF.

V usage is TRBV18 and J usage is TRBJ2-5; D gene uncertain. Germline V lookup: CDR1 KGHSH, CDR2 LQKENI. Trimming cost V 6 bases and J 1 base, with 9 bases left between them. The CDR3 sequence is 13 residues long. This CDR3 is CASSALVQETQYF. In nucleotides, the CDR3 is TGTGCCAGCTCCGCCTTAGTCCAAGAGACCCAGTACTTC.

The J gene is TRBJ2-1, the V gene TRBV29-1; no clear D gene. Trimming pared 5 bases from V and 3 bases from J, leaving 5 bases between. Per the germline V gene, CDR1 is SQVTM and CDR2 is ANQGSEA. This CDR3 region has 11 residues. The chain's CDR3 is CSVLYYNEQFF. Here the CDR3 DNA reads TGCAGCGTTTTGTACTACAATGAGCAGTTCTTC.

This sequence joins TRBV7-9 and TRBJ1-5, with D possibly being TRBD1 (5 bases). The V gene lost 3 bases and the J gene lost 7 bases, with 10 bases spanning the gap. There are 13 residues in the CDR3. Germline V gene lookup returns CDR1 SEHNR and CDR2 FQNEAQ (reference sequence). This CDR3 reads CASSLQGDQPQHF. The CDR3, as DNA: TGTGCCAGCAGCTTGCAGGGTGACCAGCCCCAGCATTTT.